At least ten counts were recorded for the clone carrying this TCR beta chain. This entry is derived from a study of T-cell reconstitution after alpha-beta-depleted transplantation in children. V gave up 2 bases and J gave up 3 bases, with 7 bases separating them. Germline loops: CDR1 DFQATT, CDR2 SNEGSKA (reference sequence). The CDR3 loop spans 13 amino acids. It was with unique molecular identifiers that the TCRbeta library was prepared. TCRdb passed the PCR reads through MiXCR, listing each CDR3 protein once. The profile shows more than 150,000 distinct CDR3 sequences, approximately 6.6% of them singletons.

This clonotype originated in a human donor who donated a stem cell graft to a child with Wiskott-Aldrich syndrome. The chain joins TRBV20-1 to TRBJ2-2, with no clear D. Material: PBMCs from the stem cell graft donor, obtained from the stem cell graft. The CDR3 region is CSARQVDTGELFF. The CDR3 region has the DNA TGCAGTGCTAGACAGGTGGACACCGGGGAGCTGTTTTTT.